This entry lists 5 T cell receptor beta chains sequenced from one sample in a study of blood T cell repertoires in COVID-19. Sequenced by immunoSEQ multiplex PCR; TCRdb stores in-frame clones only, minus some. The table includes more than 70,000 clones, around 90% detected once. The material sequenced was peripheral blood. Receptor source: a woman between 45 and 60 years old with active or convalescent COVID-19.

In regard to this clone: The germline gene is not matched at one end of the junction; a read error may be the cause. CDR3: CASSYQGQGPRF. The CDR3 nucleotides are TGTGCCAGCAGTTACCAGGGACAGGGCCCAAGATTT. The chain is built from TRBV6-2 or TRBV6-3 and TRBJ2-3; 9 bases are a match to TRBD1. The CDR3 extends over 12 amino acids. Germline CDR1 MNHEY, CDR2 SVGEGT.

The CDR3 sequence is CASSLEVGRGTEAFF. The CDR3 nucleotides read TGTGCCAGCAGCTTAGAAGTTGGTAGGGGCACTGAAGCTTTCTTT. The chain combines TRBV7-2 with TRBJ1-1, with TRBD1 as a possible D gene (5 bases). The germline V gene encodes CDR1 SGHTA and CDR2 FQGNSA. This CDR3 region has 15 residues. Trimming pared 1 base from V and 4 bases from J, leaving 13 bases between.

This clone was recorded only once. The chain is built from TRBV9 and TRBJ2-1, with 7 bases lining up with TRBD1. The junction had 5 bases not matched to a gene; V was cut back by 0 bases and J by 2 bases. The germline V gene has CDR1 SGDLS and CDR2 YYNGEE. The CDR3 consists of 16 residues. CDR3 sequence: CASSVVSGQTYNEQFF. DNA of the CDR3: TGTGCCAGCAGCGTAGTCTCGGGACAGACCTACAATGAGCAGTTCTTC.

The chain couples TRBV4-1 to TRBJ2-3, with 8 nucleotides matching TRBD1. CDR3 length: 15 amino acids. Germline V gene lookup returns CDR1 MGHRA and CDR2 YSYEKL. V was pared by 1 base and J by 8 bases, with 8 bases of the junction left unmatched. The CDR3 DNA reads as TGCGCCAGCAGCCAAGCCTGGCAGGGGGCTGGTACGCAGTATTTT. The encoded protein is CASSQAWQGAGTQYF.

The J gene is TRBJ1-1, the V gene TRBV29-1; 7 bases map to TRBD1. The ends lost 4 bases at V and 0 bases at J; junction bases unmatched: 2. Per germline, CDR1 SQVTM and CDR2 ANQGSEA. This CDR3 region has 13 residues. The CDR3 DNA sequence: TGCAGCGTTGGGACAGGTCTGAACACTGAAGCTTTCTTT. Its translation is CSVGTGLNTEAFF.